The rows below give T cell receptor beta chains drawn from one sample of a study of blood T cell repertoires in COVID-19. Assay: immunoSEQ multiplex PCR; the TCRdb copy retains only in-frame clones and omits some. The sample gives some 71,000 clones, around nine tenths of which show up once; about 5.1% is in the top ten. Material for sequencing was peripheral blood. These receptors were collected from a woman under 30 with acute or convalescent COVID-19. Both conserved end residues are part of each CDR3. Each record gives: J gene, V gene, CDR3 protein.

>TRBJ2-4|TRBV15
CATSRVGQGQYF
>TRBJ2-1|TRBV14
CASSPYHPRQGGYNEQFF
>TRBJ1-1|TRBV4-1
CASSVRTGTPAEAFF
>TRBJ1-4|TRBV28
CASSPRQGATNEKLFF
>TRBJ2-1|TRBV7-2
CASSPLAGKQFF
>TRBJ2-2|TRBV10-3
CAISEGQGVAGELFF
>TRBJ2-1|TRBV7-2
CASSQYYNEQFF
>TRBJ2-7|TRBV4-1
CASSPRTGFENEQYF
>TRBJ1-3|TRBV3-1/TRBV3-2
CASSLRAGNTIYF
>TRBJ1-1|TRBV5-1
CASSPRGDLSEAFF
>TRBJ1-1|TRBV10-3
CAISGAGVNTEAFF
>TRBJ1-5|TRBV15
CATSRSFQGRGRGQPQHF
>TRBJ2-1|TRBV4-2
CASSHRLAGGPTQYNEQFF
>TRBJ2-7|TRBV7-2
CASSLTSGGTYEQYF
>TRBJ2-6|TRBV5-4
CASSLAGAGANVLTF
>TRBJ2-1|TRBV7-9
CASSSPSGSSYNEQFF
>TRBJ2-7|TRBV27
CASSLGAGYEQYF
>TRBJ1-1|TRBV2
CASSHPRGQGGSTEAFF
>TRBJ1-1|TRBV29-1
CSVNRARSEAFF
>TRBJ2-3|TRBV7-2
CASNPLGGADTQYF
>TRBJ2-5|TRBV7-9
CASSLGLAGGVETQYF
>TRBJ2-7|TRBV4-3
CASSQDLGQNYEQYF
>TRBJ2-3|TRBV11-2
CASSSQGLRGTDTQYF
>TRBJ1-2|TRBV5-1
CASSLEDRGPDGYTF
>TRBJ1-4|TRBV27
CASSLRENDGKLFF
>TRBJ2-5|TRBV7-6
CASSLQPGKTRETQYF
>TRBJ1-1|TRBV29-1
CSVREQGDTEAFF
>TRBJ2-5|TRBV11-1
CASSSDRVKTQYF
>TRBJ2-3|TRBV4-3
CASSQGQPHRGRAFCTDTQYF
>TRBJ1-1|TRBV12-3/TRBV12-4
CASSFSLNTEAFF
>TRBJ1-4|TRBV7-9
CASSTGQASRGEKLFF
>TRBJ1-6|TRBV27
CASNAGQHNSPLHF
>TRBJ1-2|TRBV10-3
CAIRGDRNYGYTF
>TRBJ2-5|TRBV7-2
CASSQRGSGRLQETQYF
>TRBJ1-4|TRBV6-5
CASSLLFDRDNEKLFF
>TRBJ2-7|TRBV19
CASSKRQGFNEQYF
>TRBJ2-6|TRBV5-1
CASSIQDAGANVLTF
>TRBJ1-2|TRBV24-1
CATSVPLRRDGYTF
>TRBJ2-7|TRBV6-5
CASSRGGTYEQYF
>TRBJ2-2|TRBV24-1
CASTHNTGELFF
>TRBJ1-4|TRBV11-2
CASSLSRRTPKEKLFF
>TRBJ2-5|TRBV29-1
CSVDAGVETQYF
>TRBJ1-1|TRBV2
CASNTRGGNTEAFF
>TRBJ1-6|TRBV30
CAWTRTSPASNSPLHF
>TRBJ2-7|TRBV27
CASMGTGGLYEQYF
>TRBJ2-3|TRBV9
CASRPAMYTQYF
>TRBJ1-1|TRBV27
CASSPIRGSEAFF
>TRBJ2-1|TRBV5-1
CASSLQLAGAYNEQFF
>TRBJ1-3|TRBV9
CASSGQGTGNTIYF
>TRBJ1-2|TRBV9
CASSPRQGAGYTF
>TRBJ2-4|TRBV3-1/TRBV3-2
CASSTRGRGAKNIQYF
>TRBJ1-5|TRBV9
CASSVGANRDQPQHF
>TRBJ1-5|TRBV15
CATSNLGGGYQPQHF
>TRBJ2-2|TRBV19
CASSSGSWEAGELFF
>TRBJ1-3|TRBV6-5
CASSRGLGNTIYF
>TRBJ1-2|TRBV5-8
CASSFISNYGYTF
>TRBJ2-1|TRBV20-1
CSASLVPRGSSYNEQFF
>TRBJ2-7|TRBV7-2
CASSLDPRTSGSHNEQYF
>TRBJ2-5|TRBV3-1/TRBV3-2
CASRPSRARPGLAGGETQYF
>TRBJ1-6|TRBV10-1
CASSESRTENSPLHF